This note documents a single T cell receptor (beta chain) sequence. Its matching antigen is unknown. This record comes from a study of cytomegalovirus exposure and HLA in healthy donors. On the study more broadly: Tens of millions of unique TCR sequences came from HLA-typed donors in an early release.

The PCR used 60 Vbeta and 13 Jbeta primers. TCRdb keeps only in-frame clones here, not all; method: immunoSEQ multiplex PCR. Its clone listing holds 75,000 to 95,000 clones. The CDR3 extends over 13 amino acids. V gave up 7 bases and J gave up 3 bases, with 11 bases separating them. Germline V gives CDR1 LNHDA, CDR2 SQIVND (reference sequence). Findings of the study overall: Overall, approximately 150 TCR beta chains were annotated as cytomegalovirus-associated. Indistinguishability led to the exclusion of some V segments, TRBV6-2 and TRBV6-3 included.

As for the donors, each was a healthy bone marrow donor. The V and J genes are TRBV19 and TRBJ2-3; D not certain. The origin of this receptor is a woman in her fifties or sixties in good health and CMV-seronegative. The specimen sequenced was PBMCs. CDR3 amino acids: CASKSLGTDTQYF. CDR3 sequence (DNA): TGTGCCAGTAAATCCCTAGGTACAGATACGCAGTATTTT.